These 3 T cell receptor beta chains originate from one sample sequenced in a study of CXCR3-negative and CXCR3-positive naive CD8 T cells (dated by TCRdb to the late 2010s). Instrument on record: NextSeq 550. The Human TCR Profiling Kit (MiLaboratory) was used to make UMI-labeled 5' RACE TRB cDNA libraries. The reads were reprocessed in TCRdb, with one entry per CDR3 protein sequence and no accompanying DNA. For this sample, the table gives about 130,000 distinct CDR3 sequences. The ten largest clones capture under 0.5% of the sample. Sequenced: naive CXCR3- CD8+ T cells from blood. The sample's cell subset or site, from its label and the paper: CD45RO-CCR7+CD27+CD95- naive CD8+ T cells lacking CXCR3 (TNR3-). The receptors here all came from a human donor in good health. Some clones in this sample may be carry-over from other donors' samples.

This chain joins TRBV7-9 and TRBJ2-7. There are 16 residues in the CDR3. Germline V gene data show CDR1 as SEHNR and CDR2 as FQNEAQ (reference sequence). The CDR3 here is CASSLAASGSIYEQYF.

This rearrangement joins TRBV28 to TRBJ2-7; TCRdb designates TRBD2, a call that cannot be tested without DNA. In germline, CDR1 is MDHEN, CDR2 SYDVKM. This CDR3 spans 16 amino acids. CDR3 sequence: CASSPRTSGNSYEQYF.

The chain links TRBV5-6 to TRBJ2-7. CDR1 and CDR2 (germline): SGHDT, YYEEEE. CDR3 length: 12 residues. The CDR3 loop reads CASSLKGYEQYF.